The 23 T cell receptor beta chains below come from one sample, sequenced in a study of vaccination and CD4 T cells after COVID-19. The Oncomine TCR Beta short-read assay was applied to DNA of cultured CD4+ T cells. TCRdb independently ran MiXCR on the PCR reads; one entry per CDR3 protein. This table holds under 8,500 distinct CDR3 sequences, under 45% found once. Treatment defined: approximately nine-day PBMC culture with coronavirus spike peptide pools or control peptides (ViraFEST assay). According to the study, CD4+ T cells from the unexposed donor were gathered ahead of the COVID-19 pandemic (2011-2018). Their antigen targets remain unknown. The sequenced sample was CD4+ T cells from blood, cultured in vitro. All receptors come from a human donor in good health.

This clonotype is deemed hyperexpanded. The rearrangement uses TRBV7-3 and TRBJ1-1; 7 bases match TRBD1. V lost 0 bases and J lost 10; bases outside the gene matches: 8. The V gene's germline CDR1 is SGHTA and CDR2 FQGTGA. CDR3 length: 14 residues. The chain's CDR3 is CASSLTAGQVRAFF. CDR3 nucleotides: TGTGCCAGCAGCTTAACCGCCGGACAGGTTCGAGCTTTCTTT.

By share, this clonotype ranks as medium-sized. The chain links TRBV5-8 to TRBJ2-7; D is undetermined. CDR1 is SGHTS and CDR2 is YDEGEE in the germline V gene. Trimming took off 6 bases at V and 0 bases at J, with 10 bases between the two ends. There are 13 residues in the CDR3. The CDR3 sequence: CASTLLSSYEQYF. The CDR3 coding sequence is TGTGCCAGCACCCTACTTAGCTCCTACGAGCAGTACTTC.

This chain connects TRBV11-1 to TRBJ2-1; 9 bases align to TRBD2. The CDR3 contains 16 residues. Germline-derived CDR1 and CDR2 are SGHAT and FQDESV (reference sequence). V was clipped by 7 bases and J by 3 bases; unmatched bases: 10. CDR3 sequence: CASTERAGGYYNEQFF. As DNA, the CDR3 is TGTGCCAGCACCGAAAGAGCGGGGGGATACTACAATGAGCAGTTCTTC.

This chain links TRBV5-1 with TRBJ2-3; D is uncertain. The ends were cut back, 4 bases at V and 1 base at J, with 10 bases in the middle. The CDR3 extends over 14 amino acids. Germline loops: CDR1 SGHRS, CDR2 YFSETQ. The CDR3 protein is CASSRRRGTDTQYF. In DNA, the CDR3 is TGCGCCAGCAGCCGGCGGAGAGGCACAGATACGCAGTATTTT.

This chain joins TRBV7-3 and TRBJ2-2, with 12 bases lining up with TRBD2. Germline V CDR1 and CDR2: SGHTA, FQGTGA. The CDR3 extends over 19 amino acids. After removal of 5 bases from V and 7 bases from J, the junction contained 17 bases not matched to a gene. The CDR3 DNA is TGTGCCAGCAGCCCGACTAGCGGGGGATGGGGTCTAAGTCACGGGGAGCTGTTTTTT. Translated, it gives CASSPTSGGWGLSHGELFF. The full variable domain, with the rest looked up from reference TRBV7-3 and TRBJ2-2, is GAGVSQTPSNKVTEKGKYVELRCDPISGHTALYWYRQSLGQGPEFLIYFQGTGAADDSGLPNDRFFAVRPEGSVSTLKIQRTERGDSAVYLCASSPTSGGWGLSHGELFFGEGSRLTVL.

V usage is TRBV7-2 and J usage is TRBJ2-5; D not resolved. The CDR3 consists of 12 residues. V lost 2 bases to trimming and J lost 4 bases, with 5 bases between them. CDR1 is SGHTA, CDR2 FQGNSA, per germline. CDR3 sequence: CASSLMLETQYF. The CDR3 DNA follows: TGTGCCAGCAGCTTAATGCTAGAGACCCAGTACTTC. Variable domain in full (rest from reference TRBV7-2 and TRBJ2-5): GAGVSQSPSNKVTEKGKDVELRCDPISGHTALYWYRQSLGQGLEFLIYFQGNSAPDKSGLPSDRFSAERTGGSVSTLTIQRTQQEDSAVYLCASSLMLETQYFGPGTRLLVL.

This clonotype is classed as large. The rearrangement joins TRBV27 to TRBJ1-1; a weak D match, TRBD1 (5 bases). CDR3 length equals 15 residues. Between the trimmed V and J ends, which lost 0 bases and 2 bases, there was a span of 10 bases. Germline V gene data show CDR1 as MNHEY and CDR2 as SMNVEV (reference sequence). CDR3 nucleotides: TGTGCCAGCAGTTTATCCCTAGACAGCAACACTGAAGCTTTCTTT. Translated: CASSLSLDSNTEAFF.

Sample share makes this clonotype large. The chain joins TRBV5-5 to TRBJ1-5, with D unresolved. The CDR3 has 15 amino acids. The V gene lost 4 bases and the J gene lost 1 base, with 12 bases spanning the gap. Germline V gene sequence: CDR1 SGHKS, CDR2 YYEKEE (reference sequence). The CDR3: CASSQHWVSNQPQHF. The CDR3 DNA is TGTGCCAGCAGCCAGCACTGGGTCAGCAATCAGCCCCAGCATTTT.

V gene TRBV5-6 combines with J gene TRBJ2-7; D ambiguous. The V end lost 2 bases, the J end lost 2 bases, and 11 bases lay between the germline ends. CDR1 SGHDT and CDR2 YYEEEE come from the germline V gene. The CDR3 extends over 14 amino acids. CDR3 DNA: TGTGCCAGCAGCTTCGGACGGCAGACCTACGAGCAGTACTTC. This sequence encodes CASSFGRQTYEQYF.

V gene TRBV9 combines with J gene TRBJ1-2, with D maybe TRBD1 (5 bases). V lost 0 bases and J 8 bases, leaving 11 bases between the germline ends. Germline CDR1 is SGDLS and CDR2 is YYNGEE. The CDR3 has 13 amino acids. The CDR3 is CASSVVLGEGYTF. CDR3 DNA sequence: TGTGCCAGCAGCGTAGTCTTAGGGGAAGGCTACACCTTC.

The chain's CDR3 is CSAREKLRRGLWNEQFF. For the CDR3, the DNA is TGCAGTGCTAGGGAGAAGCTGAGGAGGGGGCTGTGGAATGAGCAGTTCTTC. This rearrangement joins TRBV20-1 to TRBJ2-1; D possibly corresponds to TRBD1 (7 bases). The V and J ends lost 3 bases and 7 bases respectively, with 25 bases between them. This CDR3 spans 17 amino acids. Germline V gene lookup returns CDR1 DFQATT and CDR2 SNEGSKA (reference sequence).

This clonotype was picked up a small number of times. The chain carries TRBV9 and TRBJ1-2; D is perhaps TRBD1 (6 bases). CDR1 and CDR2 (germline): SGDLS, YYNGEE. This CDR3 contains 15 residues. Trimming shortened V by 4 bases and J by 4 bases, and 17 bases separated the two germline ends. CDR3 sequence: CASSPSTGNLYGYTF. The CDR3 DNA sequence: TGTGCCAGCAGCCCCTCGACAGGCAACCTCTATGGCTACACCTTC.

This clonotype was recorded a few times. This sequence joins TRBV27 and TRBJ1-3; D not certain. The CDR3 consists of 14 residues. V lost 4 bases, J lost 2 bases, and 9 bases lay in between. CDR1 is MNHEY and CDR2 is SMNVEV in the germline V gene (reference sequence). CDR3 sequence: CASSSSAPGNTIYF. DNA of the CDR3: TGTGCCAGCAGTTCGTCGGCTCCTGGAAACACCATATATTTT.

The chain combines TRBV15 with TRBJ2-5; D gene ambiguous. The CDR3 is 12 residues long. The germline V gene has CDR1 LNHNV and CDR2 YYDKDF (reference sequence). V was cut by 3 bases and J by 4 bases, with 6 bases left in between. The CDR3 region has the DNA TGTGCCACCAGCAGGGACGTAGAGACCCAGTACTTC. Translating it yields CATSRDVETQYF. Full variable domain (remainder filled in from reference TRBV15 and TRBJ2-5): DAMVIQNPRYQVTQFGKPVTLSCSQTLNHNVMYWYQQKSSQAPKLLFHYYDKDFNNEADTPDNFQSRRPNTSFCFLDIRSPGLGDTAMYLCATSRDVETQYFGPGTRLLVL.

The gene calls are TRBV27 and TRBJ1-4; D gene uncertain. Between the trimmed V and J ends, which lost 5 bases and 3 bases, there was a span of 7 bases. CDR3 length equals 13 residues. Per germline, CDR1 MNHEY and CDR2 SMNVEV (reference sequence). The CDR3 region is CASSRGPNEKLFF. The CDR3 bases are TGTGCCAGCAGTCGTGGACCTAATGAAAAACTGTTTTTT. Together with reference TRBV27 and TRBJ1-4, the CDR3 gives the full variable domain: EAQVTQNPRYLITVTGKKLTVTCSQNMNHEYMSWYRQDPGLGLRQIYYSMNVEVTDKGDVPEGYKVSRKEKRNFPLILESPSPNQTSLYFCASSRGPNEKLFFGSGTQLSVL.

This clonotype was recorded only once. The chain joins TRBV29-1 to TRBJ1-2, with 8 bases identical to TRBD1. J gave up 6 bases and V 6 bases, and 3 bases lay outside the gene matches. Germline V gene lookup returns CDR1 SQVTM and CDR2 ANQGSEA. This CDR3 region has 11 residues. CDR3 DNA sequence: TGCAGCGTGGGGACAGGCCATGGCTACACCTTC. Protein sequence: CSVGTGHGYTF.

This clonotype was observed a few times. The V call is TRBV6-1, the J call TRBJ2-2; D tentatively reads TRBD1 or TRBD2 (5 bases each). Trimming cost V 4 bases and J 4 bases, with 16 bases left between them. This CDR3 is 16 amino acids long. Germline assignment: CDR1 MNHNS and CDR2 SASEGT. CDR3 amino acids: CASSVMHGTATGELFF. CDR3 sequence (DNA): TGTGCCAGCAGTGTTATGCACGGGACGGCCACCGGGGAGCTGTTTTTT.

The rearrangement joins TRBV7-9 to TRBJ2-2; 7 bases match TRBD1. The trim removed 5 bases at V and 0 bases at J, leaving 6 bases unmatched. Germline V lookup: CDR1 SEHNR, CDR2 FQNEAQ (reference sequence). The CDR3 covers 16 residues. The CDR3 reads CASSQWTGTNTGELFF. In DNA form, the CDR3 reads TGTGCCAGCAGCCAATGGACAGGAACGAACACCGGGGAGCTGTTTTTT.

The chain carries TRBV11-2 and TRBJ2-3; D is ambiguous. CDR3 length: 11 amino acids. Trimming removed 1 base from V and 8 bases from J, with 4 bases in between. Germline loops: CDR1 SGHAT, CDR2 FQNNGV. The CDR3, as DNA: TGTGCCAGCAGCTTAGGCGGTACGCAGTATTTT. Its translation: CASSLGGTQYF.

The V call is TRBV6-1, the J call TRBJ1-1; perhaps TRBD1 as D (5 bases). The CDR3 has 14 residues. The germline V gene has CDR1 MNHNS and CDR2 SASEGT. V gave up 5 bases and J gave up 1 base, with 11 bases separating them. The CDR3 DNA is TGTGCCAGCAGTCGGGGGACCTCGAACACTGAAGCTTTCTTT. Protein product: CASSRGTSNTEAFF.

V usage is TRBV18 and J usage is TRBJ1-1, with D hard to call. The V end was cut by 0 bases, the J end by 0 bases, with 8 bases between. The CDR3 runs 15 residues. Germline V gives CDR1 KGHSH, CDR2 LQKENI. CDR3 in amino acids: CASSPPATLNTEAFF. The CDR3 DNA reads TGTGCCAGCTCACCACCGGCCACTTTGAACACTGAAGCTTTCTTT.

This chain links TRBV7-9 with TRBJ1-6; 7 bases align to TRBD1. Germline CDR1 and CDR2: SEHNR and FQNEAQ (reference sequence). Trimming cost V 0 bases and J 7 bases; bases outside gene matches: 3. This CDR3 has 15 residues. In nucleotides, the CDR3 is TGTGCCAGCAGCTTAGCGGAGGACAGGAATTCACCCCTCCACTTT. Protein sequence: CASSLAEDRNSPLHF. Drawing the rest from reference TRBV7-9 and TRBJ1-6, the complete variable domain is DTGVSQNPRHKITKRGQNVTFRCDPISEHNRLYWYRQTLGQGPEFLTYFQNEAQLEKSRLLSDRFSAERPKGSFSTLEIQRTEQGDSAMYLCASSLAEDRNSPLHFGNGTRLTVT.

This clonotype is deemed large. This rearrangement joins TRBV20-1 to TRBJ2-3; a possible D gene is TRBD2 (5 bases). The germline V gene encodes CDR1 DFQATT and CDR2 SNEGSKA (reference sequence). The CDR3 length is 13 residues. The germline V and J ends were trimmed by 0 bases and 5 bases, with 9 bases remaining between them. CDR3 DNA: TGCAGTGCTAGAGAGGAAGGACTAGATACGCAGTATTTT. Its translation: CSAREEGLDTQYF.